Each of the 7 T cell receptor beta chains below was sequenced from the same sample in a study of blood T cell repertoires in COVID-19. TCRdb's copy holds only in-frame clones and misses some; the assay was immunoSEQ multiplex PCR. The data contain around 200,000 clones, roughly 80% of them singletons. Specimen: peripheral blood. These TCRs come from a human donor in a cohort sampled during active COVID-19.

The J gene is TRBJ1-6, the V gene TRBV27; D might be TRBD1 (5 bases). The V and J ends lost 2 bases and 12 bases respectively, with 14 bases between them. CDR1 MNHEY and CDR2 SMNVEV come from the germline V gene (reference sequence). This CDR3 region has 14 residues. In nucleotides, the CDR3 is TGTGCCAGCAGTTTAGGTGAGGACCAGGGACCCCTCCACTTT. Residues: CASSLGEDQGPLHF.

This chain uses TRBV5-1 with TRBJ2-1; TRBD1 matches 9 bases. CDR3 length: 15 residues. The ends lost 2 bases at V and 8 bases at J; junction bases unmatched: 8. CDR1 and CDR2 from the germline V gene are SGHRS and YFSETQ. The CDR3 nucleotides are TGCGCCAGCAGCTTACAGGGGGCCATCCGAGATGAGCAGTTCTTC. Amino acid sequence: CASSLQGAIRDEQFF.

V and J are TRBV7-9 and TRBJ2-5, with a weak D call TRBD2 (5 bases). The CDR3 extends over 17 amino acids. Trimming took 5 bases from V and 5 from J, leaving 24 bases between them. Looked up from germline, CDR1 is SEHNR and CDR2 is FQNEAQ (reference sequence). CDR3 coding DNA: TGTGCCAGCAGCCTCCTCCCGAGCACCCAAAGGGAGGAGACCCAGTACTTC. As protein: CASSLLPSTQREETQYF.

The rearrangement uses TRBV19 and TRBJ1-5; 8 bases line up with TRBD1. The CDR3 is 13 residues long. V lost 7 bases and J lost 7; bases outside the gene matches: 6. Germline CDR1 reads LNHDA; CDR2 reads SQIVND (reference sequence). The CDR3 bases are TGTGCCAGTACCGGACAGGGACAACAGCCCCAGCATTTT. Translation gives CASTGQGQQPQHF.

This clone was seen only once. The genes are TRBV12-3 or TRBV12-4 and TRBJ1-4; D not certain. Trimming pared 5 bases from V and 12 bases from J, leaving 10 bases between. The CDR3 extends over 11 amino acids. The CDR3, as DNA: TGTGCCAGCAGTCCGGACTACCAACTGTTTTTT. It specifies CASSPDYQLFF.

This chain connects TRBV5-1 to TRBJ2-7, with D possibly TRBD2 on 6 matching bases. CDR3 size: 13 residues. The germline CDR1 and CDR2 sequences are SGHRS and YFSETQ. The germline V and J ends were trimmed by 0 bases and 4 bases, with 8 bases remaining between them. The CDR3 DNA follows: TGCGCCAGCAGCTTGGGACTAGGTTACGAGCAGTACTTC. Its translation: CASSLGLGYEQYF.

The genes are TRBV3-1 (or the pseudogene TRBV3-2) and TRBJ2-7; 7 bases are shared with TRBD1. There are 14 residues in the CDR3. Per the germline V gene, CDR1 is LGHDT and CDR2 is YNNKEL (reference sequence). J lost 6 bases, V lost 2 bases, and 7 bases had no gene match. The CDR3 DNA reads TGTGCCAGCAGCCAAAACAGGGGTAGCCTCGAGCAGTACTTC. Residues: CASSQNRGSLEQYF.